This section outlines one T cell receptor (beta chain) sequence together with its context. The germline V gene has CDR1 LGHDT and CDR2 YNNKEL (reference sequence). V gave up 2 bases and J gave up 6 bases, with 10 bases separating them. The CDR3 totals 13 residues. The data belong to a study of T cell responses to AZD1222 COVID-19 vaccine. Repertoires were generated with immunoSEQ multiplex PCR, while TCRdb's copy carries only in-frame clones and drops some. The sample lists around 92,000 clones, 86% seen once, with about 10% in the top ten. The source of this sequence is an adult in good health. The J gene is TRBJ1-2, the V gene TRBV3-1 (or the pseudogene TRBV3-2); D not certain. This specimen consisted of peripheral blood, obtained on day 0 of AZD1222 vaccination. The CDR3 nucleotides are TGTGCCAGCAGCCAATCCGGTCTGGATGGCTACACCTTC. Its translation: CASSQSGLDGYTF.